This T cell receptor beta chain was identified during a study of monozygotic twins with inflammatory bowel disease. General observations from the study: Clonotype sharing was lower in IBD patients than healthy twins, most markedly with disease activity. Healthy co-twins exceeded IBD patients in TCRbeta diversity as measured by inverse Simpson.

In the case of this clonotype: Its specificity is unknown.

In eight separate reactions per sample, cDNA was generated. A 6-nucleotide sample barcode was carried by the UMIs, which template switching added. With the 5' RACE reads reprocessed, TCRdb shows one record per CDR3 protein and no DNA. This listing includes about 450,000 distinct CDR3 sequences. This receptor was taken from a human donor with ulcerative colitis or Crohn's disease, or a healthy co-twin of an affected twin (not recorded which). Sequencing used blood.

CDR3 amino acids: CASGGTGSYEQYF. V gene TRBV28 combines with J gene TRBJ2-7; TCRdb's D call of TRBD1 is untestable without DNA. The CDR3 is made up of 13 amino acids. The V gene's germline CDR1 is MDHEN and CDR2 SYDVKM.